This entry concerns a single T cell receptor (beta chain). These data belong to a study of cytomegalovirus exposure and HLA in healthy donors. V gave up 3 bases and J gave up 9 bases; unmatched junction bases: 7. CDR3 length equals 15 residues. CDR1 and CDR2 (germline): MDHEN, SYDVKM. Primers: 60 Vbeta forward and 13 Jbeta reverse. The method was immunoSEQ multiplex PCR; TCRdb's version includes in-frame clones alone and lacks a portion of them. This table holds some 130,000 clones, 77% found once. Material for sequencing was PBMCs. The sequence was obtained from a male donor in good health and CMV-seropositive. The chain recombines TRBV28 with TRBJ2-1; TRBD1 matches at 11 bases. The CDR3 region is CASSFLGTGGAEQFF. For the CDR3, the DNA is TGTGCCAGCAGTTTCCTCGGGACAGGGGGTGCTGAGCAGTTCTTC.